The 26 T cell receptor beta chains given below trace back to one sample, sequenced in a study of esophageal squamous cell carcinoma under preoperative chemotherapy. Time point noted: before preoperative PTX-NDP chemotherapy. TCRdb recomputed calls from the PCR reads with MiXCR, one row per CDR3 protein. The sample includes about 15,000 distinct CDR3 sequences, approximately 48% of them seen just once. The specimen was taken from a patient given preoperative chemotherapy. The receptors were sampled from a human donor with esophageal squamous cell carcinoma. The donor label of this sample is uncertain.

Worth noting for this clonotype: Sequence at one end of the junction differs from germline and may be a read error. This chain uses TRBV7-2 with TRBJ2-2; D perhaps matches TRBD1 (5 bases). The J call is doubtful: the DNA matches TRBJ2-3 better. Per germline, CDR1 SGHTA and CDR2 FQGNSA. CDR3 size: 13 residues. The DNA for the CDR3 is TGTGCCCGCCAGGGTGTGAGCACCGATAAGCAGTATTTT. Translating it yields CARQGVSTDKQYF.

The chain has TRBV12-5 and TRBJ2-1; the match to TRBD2 covers 7 bases. The CDR3 is 17 residues long. CDR1 is LGHNT, CDR2 FRNRAP, per germline. Trimming took 0 bases from V and 5 from J; bases not matched to a gene: 10. The CDR3: CASGLVLAPLFNNEQFF. The DNA of the CDR3 is TGTGCTAGTGGTTTGGTACTAGCGCCACTCTTTAACAATGAGCAGTTCTTC.

This clonotype appeared many times. The chain uses TRBV12-3 or TRBV12-4 and TRBJ2-1; D is unresolved. Trimming took off 5 bases at V and 9 bases at J, with 11 bases between the two ends. The CDR3 runs 12 residues. The CDR3 here is CASSPRGSEQFF. In nucleotides, the CDR3 is TGTGCCAGCAGTCCGCGAGGCTCTGAGCAGTTCTTC.

This rearrangement joins TRBV18 to TRBJ2-5; 7 bases fit TRBD1. This CDR3 has 13 residues. V shed 2 bases and J 5 bases; nucleotides not matched to a gene: 2. Germline V gene lookup returns CDR1 KGHSH and CDR2 LQKENI. CDR3 DNA sequence: TGTGCCAGCTCACCAGGACAGGCGGAGACCCAGTACTTC. Translated: CASSPGQAETQYF.

V and J are TRBV7-2 and TRBJ2-3, with D perhaps assigned TRBD1 or TRBD2 (6 bases each). The CDR3 runs to 15 residues. Germline CDR1 reads SGHTA; CDR2 reads FQGNSA. V was clipped by 4 bases and J by 12 bases, with 23 bases between them. CDR3 sequence (DNA): TGTGCCAGCAGCTCGGGGGCGTCAGGGGCAGACATTCAGTATTTT. It yields the protein CASSSGASGADIQYF.

Only a few counts were recorded for this clonotype. The chain couples TRBV6-1 to TRBJ2-5; D gene uncertain. The end of the DNA aligns better with TRBJ2-1, so the J call may be wrong. This CDR3 contains 13 residues. Germline CDR1 is MNHNS and CDR2 is SASEGT. CDR3 loop: CASSEYLSETQFF. CDR3 bases: TGTGCCAGCAGTGAATACTTATCGGAGACCCAGTTCTTC.

V gene TRBV7-9 combines with J gene TRBJ2-3; D gene unclear. Germline CDR1 reads SEHNR; CDR2 reads FQNEAQ (reference sequence). Trimming removed 5 bases from V and 3 bases from J, with 6 bases in between. This CDR3 has 12 amino acids. CDR3 nucleotide sequence: TGTGCCAGCAGCCCAGAAACAGATACGCAGTATTTT. This translates into CASSPETDTQYF.

The V call is TRBV27, the J call TRBJ2-5; D not certain. The V end was cut by 5 bases, the J end by 13 bases, with 14 bases between. Germline loops: CDR1 MNHEY, CDR2 SMNVEV (reference sequence). The CDR3 is 11 residues long. CDR3 residues: CASSLGLRRYF. CDR3 in DNA: TGTGCCAGCAGTCTGGGCTTAAGGCGGTACTTC.

The V gene is TRBV7-8, the J gene TRBJ2-3, with D possibly matching TRBD2 (6 bases). The germline V gene encodes CDR1 SGHVS and CDR2 FQNEAQ. V was trimmed by 5 bases and J by 1 base, leaving 22 bases between them. The CDR3 sequence is 18 residues long. CDR3 sequence reads: CASSRGLSGLERTDTQYF. The CDR3 DNA sequence: TGTGCCAGCAGCCGAGGACTCAGCGGGTTGGAACGCACAGATACGCAGTATTTT.

This clonotype was recorded only once. Germline is not matched at one junction end, which may reflect a read error. The chain links TRBV7-8 to TRBJ2-5; 12 bases agree with TRBD2. The CDR3 is 16 amino acids. Germline CDR1 SGHVS, CDR2 FQNEAQ. CDR3 coding DNA: TGTGCCAGCAGCTCGCTAGCGGGAGGGCCTTTAGAGACCCAACATTTC. Translated: CASSSLAGGPLETQHF.

The chain carries TRBV7-2 and TRBJ2-4, with D perhaps matching TRBD1 or TRBD2 (6 bases each). The germline V gene encodes CDR1 SGHTA and CDR2 FQGNSA. This CDR3 region has 16 residues. CDR3 sequence (DNA): TGTGCGTGCAGCTTAGGGGGGCGGCTGGCCAAAAACACGCAGTACTTC. This sequence encodes CACSLGGRLAKNTQYF.

This clonotype was seen at least ten times. This sequence joins TRBV7-2 and TRBJ2-7; a possible D gene is TRBD2 (5 bases). Trimming took off 5 bases at V and 2 bases at J, with 22 bases between the two ends. CDR3 length equals 17 residues. CDR1 is SGHTA, CDR2 FQGNSA, per germline. The chain's CDR3 is CASSRSTLRAQTYEQYF. In nucleotides, the CDR3 is TGTGCCAGCAGCCGTAGCACGTTGCGGGCGCAAACCTACGAGCAGTACTTC.

The chain uses TRBV6-1 and TRBJ2-7, with D perhaps matching TRBD1 (6 bases). The CDR3 runs to 13 residues. V lost 2 bases to trimming and J lost 7 bases, with 12 bases between them. From germline, CDR1 is MNHNS and CDR2 SASEGT. This CDR3 reads CASSERQAREQYF. The CDR3 DNA sequence: TGTGCCAGCAGTGAAAGACAGGCTAGAGAGCAGTACTTC.

The CDR3 protein is CASSYGTKADTQYF. The CDR3 DNA sequence: TGTGCCAGCAGTTACGGGACAAAGGCAGATACGCAGTATTTT. The rearrangement uses TRBV6-5 and TRBJ2-3; D is possibly TRBD1 (6 bases). The CDR3 contains 14 residues. V shed 2 bases and J shed 4 bases, with 10 bases lying between them. Germline assignment: CDR1 MNHEY and CDR2 SVGAGI.

The chain employs TRBV7-6 and TRBJ2-3; 8 bases agree with TRBD1. Germline CDR1 is SGHVS and CDR2 is FNYEAQ. This CDR3 is 15 amino acids long. Germline trimming cut 1 base from V and 4 bases from J; bases unmatched to any gene: 4. The CDR3 protein is CASSLGTGRSDTQYF. For the CDR3, the DNA is TGTGCCAGCAGCTTAGGGACAGGGAGGTCAGATACGCAGTATTTT.

The chain joins TRBV6-5 to TRBJ2-3, with 9 bases that match TRBD2. From germline, CDR1 is MNHEY and CDR2 SVGAGI. Germline trimming cut 2 bases from V and 3 bases from J; bases unmatched to any gene: 6. The CDR3 covers 16 residues. Here the CDR3 reads CASSYRRGGGTDTQYF. CDR3 nucleotides: TGTGCCAGCAGTTACCGGCGGGGGGGCGGTACAGATACGCAGTATTTT.

This clonotype counts as medium-sized. This rearrangement joins TRBV7-2 to TRBJ2-5; 10 bases agree with TRBD2. Judging by the DNA end, TRBJ2-7 fits better; the J call may be wrong. The CDR3 totals 15 residues. Germline V gene lookup returns CDR1 SGHTA and CDR2 FQGNSA. CDR3 amino acids: CASSFGASGRAEQYF. In DNA, the CDR3 is TGTGCCAGCAGCTTTGGGGCCAGCGGGAGGGCCGAGCAGTACTTC.

The V gene is TRBV7-2, the J gene TRBJ2-4; D is possibly TRBD2 (5 bases). Germline V gene lookup returns CDR1 SGHTA and CDR2 FQGNSA. V was trimmed by 8 bases and J by 10 bases, leaving 24 bases between them. The CDR3 runs 15 residues. The CDR3 DNA sequence: TGTGCCAGCGGGCACGGGGTCCTAGACAAAGAGATTCAGTACTTC. Amino acids: CASGHGVLDKEIQYF.

The CDR3: CASSSPTSGSNEQYF. The CDR3, as DNA: TGTGCCAGCAGCTCGCCCACTAGCGGGAGCAACGAGCAGTACTTC. The chain combines TRBV7-2 with TRBJ2-3; 11 bases agree with TRBD2. The tail of the sequence fits TRBJ2-7 better, so the J call may be wrong. The CDR3 has 15 amino acids. Per the germline V gene, CDR1 is SGHTA and CDR2 is FQGNSA.

V and J are TRBV19 and TRBJ2-1, with 14 nucleotides matching TRBD2. Germline CDR1 and CDR2: LNHDA and SQIVND (reference sequence). This CDR3 contains 16 residues. Trimming took 4 bases from V and 7 from J; bases not matched to a gene: 6. This CDR3 is CASSKRLAGGLNEQFF. The CDR3 DNA is TGTGCCAGTAGTAAAAGACTAGCGGGGGGGCTGAATGAGCAGTTCTTC.

This clonotype was recorded once. The rearrangement uses TRBV11-3 and TRBJ2-7, with 9 bases matching TRBD2. The J segment lost 0 bases and the V segment lost 4 bases, leaving 7 bases of the junction unmatched. The CDR3 sequence is 16 residues long. From germline, CDR1 is SGHNT and CDR2 YENEEA. This CDR3 is CASSSAGTSLSYEQYF. CDR3 sequence (DNA): TGTGCCAGCAGCTCTGCCGGGACTAGCCTCTCCTACGAGCAGTACTTC.

The J gene is TRBJ2-7, the V gene TRBV6-1; D is undetermined. This CDR3 is 14 amino acids long. The ends were cut back, 1 base at V and 6 bases at J, with 13 bases in the middle. The germline CDR1 and CDR2 sequences are MNHNS and SASEGT. The CDR3 DNA follows: TGTGCCAGCAGTGAAGACGGCGGATTCGGCGAGCAGTACTTC. Protein sequence: CASSEDGGFGEQYF.

Remarks on this clonotype: The junction departs from germline at one end; a sequencing error may be responsible. The J gene is TRBJ2-2, the V gene TRBV7-3; D possibly corresponds to TRBD1 (7 bases). Per the germline V gene, CDR1 is SGHTA and CDR2 is FQGTGA. The CDR3 runs to 14 residues. The CDR3 spells CAGILGGGTGALYF. Here the CDR3 DNA reads TGTGCCGGCATCCTAGGAGGGGGTACAGGGGCGCTGTATTTT.

V gene TRBV10-3 combines with J gene TRBJ2-1; weak D call: TRBD2 (6 bases). The CDR3 is 17 amino acids. Trimming pared 10 bases from V and 6 bases from J, leaving 28 bases between. Germline V gene sequence: CDR1 ENHRY, CDR2 SYGVKD. The CDR3 spells CATQGWAGGWDGNEQFF. The CDR3 coding sequence is TGTGCCACCCAGGGATGGGCTGGAGGGTGGGACGGCAATGAGCAGTTCTTC.

This clonotype appeared a few times. The chain carries TRBV7-3 and TRBJ2-3; 8 nucleotides agree with TRBD2. Judging by the DNA end, TRBJ2-7 fits better; the J call may be wrong. Germline CDR1 is SGHTA and CDR2 is FQGTGA. The length of the CDR3 is 14 residues. Here the CDR3 reads CAGSGGRGQETQYF. In nucleotides, the CDR3 is TGTGCGGGCAGCGGGGGCCGCGGCCAAGAGACGCAGTACTTC.

This clonotype was observed many times. Given a much more abundant clone one base away, this may be a read error. V is TRBV6-1 and J is TRBJ2-5, with 7 bases matching TRBD1. V lost 7 bases and J lost 11; bases outside the gene matches: 16. The CDR3 spans 14 residues. CDR1 and CDR2 from the germline V gene are MNHNS and SASEGT. CDR3 protein: CASIPSQGQIRQYF. The CDR3 DNA is TGTGCCAGCATCCCTTCCCAGGGACAGATAAGGCAGTACTTC.